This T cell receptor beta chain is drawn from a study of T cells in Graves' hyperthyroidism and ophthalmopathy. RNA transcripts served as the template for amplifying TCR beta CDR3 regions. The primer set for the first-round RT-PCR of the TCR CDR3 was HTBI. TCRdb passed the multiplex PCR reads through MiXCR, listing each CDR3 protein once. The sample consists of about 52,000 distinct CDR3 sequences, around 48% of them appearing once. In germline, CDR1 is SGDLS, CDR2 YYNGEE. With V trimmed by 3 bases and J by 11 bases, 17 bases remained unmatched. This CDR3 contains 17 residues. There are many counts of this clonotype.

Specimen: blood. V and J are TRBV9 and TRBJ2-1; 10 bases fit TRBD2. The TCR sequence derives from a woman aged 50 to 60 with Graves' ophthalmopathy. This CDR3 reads CASSADDASGRASKQFF. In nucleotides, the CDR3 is TGTGCCAGCAGCGCCGATGATGCGAGCGGGAGGGCCAGCAAGCAGTTCTTC. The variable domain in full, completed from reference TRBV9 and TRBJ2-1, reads DSGVTQTPKHLITATGQRVTLRCSPRSGDLSVYWYQQSLDQGLQFLIQYYNGEERAKGNILERFSAQQFPDLHSELNLSSLELGDSALYFCASSADDASGRASKQFFGPGTRLTVL.